The 30 T cell receptor beta chains below come from one sample, sequenced in a study of blood T cell repertoires in COVID-19. TCRdb's table, derived via immunoSEQ multiplex PCR, lists solely in-frame clones and lacks some. The sample shows a few hundred thousand clones, 65% to 85% of them seen only once. The sequencing input was peripheral blood. The receptors originated from a person aged 65 to 85 with COVID-19, enrolled during active disease.

The rearrangement links TRBV27 to TRBJ2-3; no definite D call. V lost 5 bases to trimming and J lost 2 bases, with 8 bases between them. The CDR3 sequence is 13 residues long. Looked up from germline, CDR1 is MNHEY and CDR2 is SMNVEV (reference sequence). CDR3 amino acids: CASSPFPTDTQYF. The CDR3 DNA reads TGTGCCAGCAGTCCCTTCCCCACAGATACGCAGTATTTT.

This clone was observed once. V gene TRBV11-3 combines with J gene TRBJ2-4; 7 nucleotides line up with TRBD1. Germline trimming cut 3 bases from V and 1 base from J; bases unmatched to any gene: 6. This CDR3 is 16 amino acids long. The germline V gene encodes CDR1 SGHNT and CDR2 YENEEA. CDR3 amino acids: CASSFPVQGAKNIQYF. Here the CDR3 DNA reads TGTGCCAGCAGCTTTCCTGTACAGGGGGCCAAAAACATTCAGTACTTC.

The chain carries TRBV6-2 or TRBV6-3 and TRBJ2-7, with TRBD2 matching over 10 bases. Trimming at V came to 4 bases and at J to 2 bases, leaving 5 bases not matched to a gene. CDR3 length equals 15 residues. From germline, CDR1 is MNHEY and CDR2 SVGEGT. CDR3 sequence (DNA): TGTGCCAGCAGTTGGCTAGCGGGGGTGACCTACGAGCAGTACTTC. It encodes CASSWLAGVTYEQYF.

This chain links TRBV27 with TRBJ1-3, with a possible D match to TRBD1 (6 bases). V was shortened by 2 bases and J by 0 bases, with 8 bases between the two germline ends. The CDR3 length is 15 residues. The germline V gene encodes CDR1 MNHEY and CDR2 SMNVEV (reference sequence). CDR3 DNA sequence: TGTGCCAGCAGTTTAACAGGGACCTCTGGAAACACCATATATTTT. Translating gives CASSLTGTSGNTIYF.

This rearrangement joins TRBV19 to TRBJ2-2; a possible D gene is TRBD1 (6 bases). Trimming pared 9 bases from V and 3 bases from J, leaving 17 bases between. The CDR3 runs 15 residues. Germline CDR1 LNHDA, CDR2 SQIVND (reference sequence). Written as DNA, the CDR3 is TGTGCCAGCGTTGAACGATCAGGGGACACCGGGGAGCTGTTTTTT. This translates into CASVERSGDTGELFF.

This clone appeared a single time. The chain recombines TRBV28 with TRBJ2-3; 8 nucleotides align to TRBD1. V lost 7 bases, J lost 2 bases, and 11 bases stayed unmatched. CDR1 and CDR2 (germline): MDHEN, SYDVKM. This CDR3 contains 16 residues. The CDR3 is CASIPLTGAYTDTQYF. For the CDR3, the DNA is TGTGCCAGCATCCCCTTGACAGGGGCGTACACAGATACGCAGTATTTT.

CDR3 sequence reads: CASSPAGAGNVLTF. The DNA of the CDR3 is TGCGCCAGCAGCCCCGCCGGAGCGGGGAACGTCCTGACTTTC. This chain uses TRBV5-1 with TRBJ2-6, with 7 nucleotides matching TRBD2. The J segment lost 10 bases and the V segment lost 4 bases, leaving 8 bases of the junction unmatched. This CDR3 spans 14 amino acids. Looked up from germline, CDR1 is SGHRS and CDR2 is YFSETQ. Filled out from reference TRBV5-1 and TRBJ2-6, the complete variable domain reads KAGVTQTPRYLIKTRGQQVTLSCSPISGHRSVSWYQQTPGQGLQFLFEYFSETQRNKGNFPGRFSGRQFSNSRSEMNVSTLELGDSALYLCASSPAGAGNVLTFGAGSRLTVL.

This clone was observed a handful of times. The chain combines TRBV27 with TRBJ2-5, with a tentative D call TRBD2 (7 bases). Trimming shortened V by 6 bases and J by 1 base, and 15 bases separated the two germline ends. The CDR3 contains 15 residues. Germline CDR1 and CDR2: MNHEY and SMNVEV (reference sequence). Written as DNA, the CDR3 is TGTGCCAGCAGCAATCGGGGGGACACCCAAGAGACCCAGTACTTC. Protein product: CASSNRGDTQETQYF.

The chain couples TRBV6-6 to TRBJ1-2, with a weak D call TRBD1 (6 bases). V lost 6 bases and J lost 5, with 13 bases in between. Germline CDR1 MNHNY, CDR2 SVGAGI (reference sequence). This CDR3 has 13 residues. The CDR3 loop reads CASSNGQYYGYTF. The CDR3 DNA is TGTGCCAGCAGCAACGGACAGTATTATGGCTACACCTTC.

This chain links TRBV4-2 with TRBJ1-6; no clear D gene. CDR1 and CDR2 (germline): LGHNA, YNFKEQ. V lost 2 bases and J 5 bases, leaving 13 bases between the germline ends. The CDR3 contains 16 residues. The CDR3 loop is CASSQSSMWHNSPLHF. CDR3 DNA sequence: TGTGCCAGCAGCCAATCTTCGATGTGGCATAATTCACCCCTCCACTTT.

This clone was counted a few times. The chain combines TRBV7-9 with TRBJ2-1; TRBD2 aligns across 13 bases. V shed 4 bases, J shed 7 bases, and the junction held 7 bases outside the gene matches. The V gene's germline CDR1 is SEHNR and CDR2 FQNEAQ (reference sequence). This CDR3 has 16 amino acids. The CDR3 sequence is CASSSRLAGGGNEQFF. The CDR3 coding sequence is TGTGCCAGCAGCTCCCGACTAGCGGGAGGAGGAAATGAGCAGTTCTTC.

CDR3 region: CASSPEERTDNTGELFF. The CDR3 coding sequence is TGTGCCAGCTCACCCGAAGAAAGGACAGATAACACCGGGGAGCTGTTTTTT. This chain connects TRBV18 to TRBJ2-2, with a possible D match to TRBD1 (6 bases). The length of the CDR3 is 17 residues. Deletions cut 3 bases from V and 2 bases from J, with 16 bases between. From germline, CDR1 is KGHSH and CDR2 LQKENI.

The V and J genes are TRBV6-5 and TRBJ1-5; a weak D match, TRBD1 (5 bases). Germline V lookup: CDR1 MNHEY, CDR2 SVGAGI. The CDR3 loop spans 15 amino acids. Trimming removed 6 bases at V and 0 bases at J, with 12 bases between. The CDR3 DNA reads TGTGCCAGCAGCCAGGGAAGCTATAGCAATCAGCCCCAGCATTTT. Protein product: CASSQGSYSNQPQHF.

V and J are TRBV6-2 or TRBV6-3 and TRBJ2-1; 7 bases are a match to TRBD2. Germline loops: CDR1 MNHEY, CDR2 SVGEGT. Trimming cost V 4 bases and J 10 bases; bases outside gene matches: 13. The CDR3 runs 15 residues. The CDR3 nucleotides read TGTGCCAGCAGTTCCTTCGCCCCGACTAGCAGGGAGCAGTTCTTC. Its translation: CASSSFAPTSREQFF.

The chain links TRBV21-1 to TRBJ1-5; the table's TRBD1 call for D was not verified on the DNA. TRBV21-1 is annotated as a pseudogene. The CDR3 totals 14 residues. DNA for the CDR3: TGTGCCAGCAGCAAAAGGGGCCTACGGCAGCCCCAGCATTTT. This encodes CASSKRGLRQPQHF.

V usage is TRBV6-5 and J usage is TRBJ2-7; 7 bases line up with TRBD2. Germline V CDR1 and CDR2: MNHEY, SVGAGI. CDR3 length equals 13 residues. With V trimmed by 7 bases and J by 4 bases, 7 bases remained unmatched. The CDR3 loop is CASKGGRGYEQYF. CDR3 nucleotides: TGTGCCAGCAAAGGCGGGAGAGGGTACGAGCAGTACTTC.

In this sample, this clone turned up a few times. The chain combines TRBV5-6 with TRBJ1-4; TRBD1 might be the D (5 bases). This CDR3 region has 14 residues. Trimming stripped 4 bases from V and 13 bases from J, with 20 bases between. Germline assignment: CDR1 SGHDT and CDR2 YYEEEE. CDR3 sequence (DNA): TGTGCCAGCAGCCTTGTAGCAGGGAATGGACGACTGTTTTTT. Translating gives CASSLVAGNGRLFF.

The chain links TRBV7-2 to TRBJ2-1; 8 nucleotides agree with TRBD2. Germline lookup yields CDR1 SGHTA and CDR2 FQGNSA. The CDR3 extends over 16 amino acids. V lost 5 bases, J lost 7 bases, and 13 bases stayed unmatched. In nucleotides, the CDR3 is TGTGCCAGCAGCCCGAGAGGAGCGGGAGCTGATAATGAGCAGTTCTTC. It translates to CASSPRGAGADNEQFF.

The genes are TRBV28 and TRBJ1-1, with 12 positions matching TRBD1. CDR3 length: 15 residues. Trimming at V came to 7 bases and at J to 3 bases, leaving 6 bases not matched to a gene. Per germline, CDR1 MDHEN and CDR2 SYDVKM. This chain's CDR3 is CASTTGDRGHTEAFF. CDR3 bases: TGTGCCAGCACCACAGGGGACAGGGGGCACACTGAAGCTTTCTTT.

V and J are TRBV19 and TRBJ2-5; 11 bases are a match to TRBD2. This CDR3 region has 16 residues. Looked up from germline, CDR1 is LNHDA and CDR2 is SQIVND (reference sequence). With V trimmed by 5 bases and J by 1 base, 6 bases remained unmatched. For the CDR3, the DNA is TGTGCCAGTAGTGTTGGGACTAGCGGTATCCAAGAGACCCAGTACTTC. Amino acid sequence: CASSVGTSGIQETQYF.

The chain has TRBV28 and TRBJ1-2, with 8 nucleotides matching TRBD1. Losses at the gene ends were 3 bases for V and 4 bases for J; bases not matched to a gene: 4. Germline-derived CDR1 and CDR2 are MDHEN and SYDVKM. The CDR3 length is 14 residues. In DNA form, the CDR3 reads TGTGCCAGCAGTTTCGGGGGGACAGGCTATGGCTACACCTTC. This translates into CASSFGGTGYGYTF.

The V gene is TRBV9, the J gene TRBJ2-1; weak D call: TRBD2 (6 bases). The germline V and J ends were trimmed by 0 bases and 6 bases, with 10 bases remaining between them. Germline CDR1 and CDR2: SGDLS and YYNGEE. This CDR3 region has 14 residues. The DNA for the CDR3 is TGTGCCAGCAGCGTAGATGCTAGCGCCAATGAGCAGTTCTTC. As protein: CASSVDASANEQFF.

The V and J genes are TRBV25-1 and TRBJ2-1; possible D gene TRBD2, 5 bases. V dropped 1 base and J dropped 7 bases, with 8 bases sitting between them. This CDR3 is built from 13 residues. Germline assignment: CDR1 MGHDK and CDR2 SYGVNS. Here the CDR3 reads CASSESGSNEQFF. The CDR3 nucleotides are TGTGCCAGCAGTGAATCGGGGTCAAATGAGCAGTTCTTC. Using reference TRBV25-1 and TRBJ2-1 for the parts outside the CDR3, the full variable domain is EADIYQTPRYLVIGTGKKITLECSQTMGHDKMYWYQQDPGMELHLIHYSYGVNSTEKGDLSSESTVSRIRTEHFPLTLESARPSHTSQYLCASSESGSNEQFFGPGTRLTVL.

The CDR3, as DNA: TGCGCCAGCAGCCAAGATACAACTAATGAAAAACTGTTTTTT. It yields the protein CASSQDTTNEKLFF. The chain carries TRBV4-3 and TRBJ1-4; no clear D gene. The CDR3 extends over 14 amino acids. V was shortened by 0 bases and J by 0 bases, with 2 bases between the two germline ends. Germline V gene data show CDR1 as LGHNA and CDR2 as YSLEER.

This clone was seen only once. The CDR3 DNA reads as TGTGCCAGTAGTCCAAGACAGGGGGCTAACACTGAAGCTTTCTTT. Encoded protein: CASSPRQGANTEAFF. J is TRBJ1-1 and V is TRBV19, with TRBD1 matching 10 bases. The V segment lost 5 bases and the J segment 2 bases; nucleotides outside the gene matches: 5. This CDR3 comprises 15 residues. The V gene's germline CDR1 is LNHDA and CDR2 SQIVND (reference sequence).

J is TRBJ2-1 and V is TRBV11-2, with TRBD2 identical over 8 bases. The CDR3 is made up of 17 amino acids. Germline CDR1 and CDR2: SGHAT and FQNNGV. Losses at the gene ends were 5 bases for V and 9 bases for J; bases not matched to a gene: 18. DNA for the CDR3: TGTGCCAGCAGCCCGGCGGGAGGCGGCGGGGCAGTTAGTGAGCAGTTCTTC. It encodes CASSPAGGGGAVSEQFF.

V gene TRBV27 combines with J gene TRBJ2-7; 10 nucleotides align to TRBD1. Germline CDR1 and CDR2: MNHEY and SMNVEV (reference sequence). The CDR3 loop spans 14 amino acids. V shed 3 bases, J shed 5 bases, and the junction held 4 bases outside the gene matches. The chain's CDR3 is CASSLGTGANEQYF. Here the CDR3 DNA reads TGTGCCAGCAGTTTGGGGACAGGGGCGAACGAGCAGTACTTC.

This clone is a singleton in its sample. This rearrangement joins TRBV7-6 to TRBJ2-5; D might be TRBD1 (7 bases). Germline assignment: CDR1 SGHVS and CDR2 FNYEAQ. Trimming stripped 0 bases from V and 4 bases from J, with 12 bases between. The CDR3 loop spans 15 amino acids. The CDR3 DNA reads TGTGCCAGCAGCTTAGCCCCCCAGGGGGGAGAGACCCAGTACTTC. As protein: CASSLAPQGGETQYF.

This clone was counted between two and nine times. V and J are TRBV7-9 and TRBJ2-7; D possibly corresponds to TRBD1 (5 bases). The germline V gene has CDR1 SEHNR and CDR2 FQNEAQ (reference sequence). The CDR3 runs 11 residues. Trimming stripped 8 bases from V and 0 bases from J, with 5 bases between. The CDR3 coding sequence is TGTGCCAGCCAGGGCTCCTACGAGCAGTACTTC. It is translated as CASQGSYEQYF.

This chain uses TRBV19 with TRBJ1-4; D not certain. The CDR3 extends over 16 amino acids. Per germline, CDR1 LNHDA and CDR2 SQIVND (reference sequence). V dropped 0 bases and J dropped 6 bases, with 14 bases sitting between them. This CDR3 is CASSIDGGTSYEKLFF. CDR3 DNA: TGTGCCAGTAGTATAGATGGAGGTACGTCTTATGAAAAACTGTTTTTT.